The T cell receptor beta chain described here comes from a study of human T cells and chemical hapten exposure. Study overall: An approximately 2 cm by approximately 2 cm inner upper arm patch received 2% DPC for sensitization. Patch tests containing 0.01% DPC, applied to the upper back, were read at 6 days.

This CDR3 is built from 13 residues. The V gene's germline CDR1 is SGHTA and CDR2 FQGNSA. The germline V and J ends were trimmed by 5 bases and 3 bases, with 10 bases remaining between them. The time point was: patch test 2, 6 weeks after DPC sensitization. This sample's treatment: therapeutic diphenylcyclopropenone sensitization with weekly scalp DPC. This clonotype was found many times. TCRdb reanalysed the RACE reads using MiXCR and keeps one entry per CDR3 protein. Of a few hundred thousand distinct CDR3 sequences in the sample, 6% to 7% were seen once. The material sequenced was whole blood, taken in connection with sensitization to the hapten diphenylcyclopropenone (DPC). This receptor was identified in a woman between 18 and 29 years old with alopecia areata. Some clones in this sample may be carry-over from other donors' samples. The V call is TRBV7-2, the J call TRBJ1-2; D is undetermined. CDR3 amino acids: CASSITLYYGYTF. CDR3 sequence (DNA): TGTGCCAGCAGCATAACACTTTACTATGGCTACACCTTC.